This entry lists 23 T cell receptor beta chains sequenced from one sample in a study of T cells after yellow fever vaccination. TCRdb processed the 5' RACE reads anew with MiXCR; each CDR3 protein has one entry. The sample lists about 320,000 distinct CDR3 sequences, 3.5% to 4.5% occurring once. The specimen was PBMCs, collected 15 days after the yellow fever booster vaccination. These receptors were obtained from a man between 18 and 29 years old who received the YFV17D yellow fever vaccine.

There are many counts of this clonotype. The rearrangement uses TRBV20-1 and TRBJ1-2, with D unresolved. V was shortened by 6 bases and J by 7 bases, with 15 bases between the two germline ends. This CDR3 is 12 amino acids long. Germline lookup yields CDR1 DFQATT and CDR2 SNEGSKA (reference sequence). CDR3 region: CSAQPSEGGYTF. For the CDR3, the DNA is TGCAGTGCCCAACCGTCGGAGGGTGGCTACACCTTC.

The CDR3 bases are TGTGCCAGCAGGGGGTCAATTCGCGAGCAGTACGTC. It codes for CASRGSIREQYV. V gene TRBV28 combines with J gene TRBJ2-7; D is unresolved. Germline V gives CDR1 MDHEN, CDR2 SYDVKM. This CDR3 is 12 amino acids long. V lost 6 bases and J 6 bases, leaving 12 bases between the germline ends.

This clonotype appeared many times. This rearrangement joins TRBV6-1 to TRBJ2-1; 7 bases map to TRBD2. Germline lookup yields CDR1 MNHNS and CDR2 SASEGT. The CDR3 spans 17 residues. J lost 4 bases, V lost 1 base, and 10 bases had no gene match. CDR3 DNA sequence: TGTGCCAGCAGTGAAGAGGGTGGGCTAGCGGTGTACAATGAGCAGTTCTTC. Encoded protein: CASSEEGGLAVYNEQFF.

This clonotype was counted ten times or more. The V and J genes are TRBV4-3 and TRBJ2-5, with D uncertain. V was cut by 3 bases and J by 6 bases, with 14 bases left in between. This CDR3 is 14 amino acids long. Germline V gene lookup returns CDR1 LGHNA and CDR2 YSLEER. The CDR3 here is CASSHPSCRQTQYF. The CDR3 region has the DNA TGCGCCAGCAGCCACCCCTCCTGTCGGCAGACCCAGTACTTC.

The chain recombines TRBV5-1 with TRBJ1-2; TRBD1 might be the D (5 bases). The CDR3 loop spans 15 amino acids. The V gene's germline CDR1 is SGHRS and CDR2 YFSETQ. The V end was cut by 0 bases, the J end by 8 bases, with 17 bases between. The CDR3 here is CASSLALDHRGGYTF. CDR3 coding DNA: TGCGCCAGCAGCTTGGCGCTGGACCACCGGGGCGGCTACACCTTC.

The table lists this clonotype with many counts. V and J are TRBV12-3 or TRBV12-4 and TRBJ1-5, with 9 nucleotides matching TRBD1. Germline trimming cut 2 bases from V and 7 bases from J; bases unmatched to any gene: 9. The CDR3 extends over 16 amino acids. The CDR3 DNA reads TGTGCCAGCAGTTTACCGGGACAGGGCCGGGGCCAGCCCCAGCATTTT. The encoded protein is CASSLPGQGRGQPQHF.

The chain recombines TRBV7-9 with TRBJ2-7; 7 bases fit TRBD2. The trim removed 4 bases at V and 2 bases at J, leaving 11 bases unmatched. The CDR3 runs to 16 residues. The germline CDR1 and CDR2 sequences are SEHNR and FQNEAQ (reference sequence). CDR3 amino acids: CASSSPRGDPPYEQYF. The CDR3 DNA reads TGTGCCAGCAGCTCCCCTCGGGGGGATCCTCCCTACGAGCAGTACTTC.

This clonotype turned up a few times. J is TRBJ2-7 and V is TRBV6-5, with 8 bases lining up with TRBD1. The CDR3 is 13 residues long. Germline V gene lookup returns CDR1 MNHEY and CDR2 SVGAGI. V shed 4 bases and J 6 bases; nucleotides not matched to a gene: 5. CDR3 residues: CASSFQGAIEQYF. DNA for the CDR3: TGTGCCAGCAGTTTTCAGGGGGCCATCGAGCAGTACTTC.

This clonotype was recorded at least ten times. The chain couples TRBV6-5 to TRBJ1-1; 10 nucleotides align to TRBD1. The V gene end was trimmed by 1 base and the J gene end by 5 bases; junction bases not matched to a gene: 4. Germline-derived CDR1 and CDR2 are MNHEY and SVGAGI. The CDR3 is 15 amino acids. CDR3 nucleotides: TGTGCCAGCAGTTACTGGAAGGGACAGGGGACTGAAGCTTTCTTT. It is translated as CASSYWKGQGTEAFF.

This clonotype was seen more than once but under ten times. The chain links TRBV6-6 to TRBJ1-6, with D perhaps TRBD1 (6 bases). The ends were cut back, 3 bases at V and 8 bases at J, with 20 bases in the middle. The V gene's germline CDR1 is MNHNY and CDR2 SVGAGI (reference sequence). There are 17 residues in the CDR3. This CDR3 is CASSYFETGEGHSPLHF. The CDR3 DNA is TGTGCCAGCAGTTATTTCGAGACAGGCGAGGGACATTCACCCCTCCACTTT.

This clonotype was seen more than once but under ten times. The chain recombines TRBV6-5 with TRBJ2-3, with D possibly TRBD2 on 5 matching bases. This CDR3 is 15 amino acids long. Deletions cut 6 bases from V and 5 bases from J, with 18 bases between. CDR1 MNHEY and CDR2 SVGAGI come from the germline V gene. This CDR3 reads CASSRQALAVDTQYF. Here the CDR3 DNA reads TGTGCCAGCAGCCGCCAGGCGCTAGCAGTAGATACGCAGTATTTT.

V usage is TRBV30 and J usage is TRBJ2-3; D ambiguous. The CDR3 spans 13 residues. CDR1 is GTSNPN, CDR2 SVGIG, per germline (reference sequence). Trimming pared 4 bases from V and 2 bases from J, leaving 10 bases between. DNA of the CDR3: TGTGCCTGGACCACGGGCGACACAGATACGCAGTATTTT. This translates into CAWTTGDTDTQYF.

CDR3 protein: CASQATGQPQHF. As DNA, the CDR3 is TGTGCCAGCCAGGCAACGGGGCAGCCCCAGCATTTT. This chain uses TRBV28 with TRBJ1-5; D is undetermined. The V end lost 8 bases, the J end lost 7 bases, and 12 bases lay between the germline ends. The germline CDR1 and CDR2 sequences are MDHEN and SYDVKM. This CDR3 is 12 amino acids long.

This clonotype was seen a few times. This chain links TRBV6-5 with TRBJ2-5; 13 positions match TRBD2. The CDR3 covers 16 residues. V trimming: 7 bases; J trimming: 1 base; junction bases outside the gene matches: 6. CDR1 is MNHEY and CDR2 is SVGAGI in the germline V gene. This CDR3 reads CASTKGLAGIQETQYF. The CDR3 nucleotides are TGTGCCAGCACCAAGGGACTAGCGGGGATCCAAGAGACCCAGTACTTC.

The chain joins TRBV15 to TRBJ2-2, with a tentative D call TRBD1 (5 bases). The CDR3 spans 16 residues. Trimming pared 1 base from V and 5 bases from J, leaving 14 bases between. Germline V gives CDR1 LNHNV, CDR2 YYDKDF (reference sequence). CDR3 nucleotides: TGTGCCACCAGCAGAGCCCAGGACATCCCAACCGGGGAGCTGTTTTTT. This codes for CATSRAQDIPTGELFF.

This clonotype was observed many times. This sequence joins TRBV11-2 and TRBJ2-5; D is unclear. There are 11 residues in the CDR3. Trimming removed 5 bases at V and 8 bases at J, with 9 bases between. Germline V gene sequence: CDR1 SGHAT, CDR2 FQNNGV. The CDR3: CASSPGVTQYF. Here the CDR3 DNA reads TGTGCCAGCAGCCCTGGAGTAACCCAGTACTTC.

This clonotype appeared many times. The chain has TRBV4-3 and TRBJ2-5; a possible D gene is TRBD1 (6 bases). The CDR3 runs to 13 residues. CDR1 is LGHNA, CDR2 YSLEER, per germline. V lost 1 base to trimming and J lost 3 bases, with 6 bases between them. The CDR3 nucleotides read TGCGCCAGCAGCCAAGGGACAGAAGAGACCCAGTACTTC. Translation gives CASSQGTEETQYF.

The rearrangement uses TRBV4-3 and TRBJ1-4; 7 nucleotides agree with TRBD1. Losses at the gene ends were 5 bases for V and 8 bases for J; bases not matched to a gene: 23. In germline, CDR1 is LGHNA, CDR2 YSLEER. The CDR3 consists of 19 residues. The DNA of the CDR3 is TGCGCCAGCAGCTCGCACCTAAGACAGGGCAAGGGGGTAGAGGAAAAACTGTTTTTT. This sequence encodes CASSSHLRQGKGVEEKLFF.

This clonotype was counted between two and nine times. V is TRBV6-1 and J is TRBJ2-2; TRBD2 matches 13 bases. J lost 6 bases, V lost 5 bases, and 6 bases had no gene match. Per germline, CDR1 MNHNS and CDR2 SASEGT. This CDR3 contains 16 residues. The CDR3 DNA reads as TGTGCCAGCAGTCCGGGACTAGCGGGGACCGCCGGGGAGCTGTTTTTT. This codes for CASSPGLAGTAGELFF.

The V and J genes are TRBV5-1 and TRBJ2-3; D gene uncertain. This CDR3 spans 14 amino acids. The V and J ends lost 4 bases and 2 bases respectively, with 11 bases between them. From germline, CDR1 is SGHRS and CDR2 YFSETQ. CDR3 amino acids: CASSRRLLTDTQYF. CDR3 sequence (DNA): TGCGCCAGCAGCCGCCGCTTGCTCACAGATACGCAGTATTTT. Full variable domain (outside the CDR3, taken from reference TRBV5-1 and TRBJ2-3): KAGVTQTPRYLIKTRGQQVTLSCSPISGHRSVSWYQQTPGQGLQFLFEYFSETQRNKGNFPGRFSGRQFSNSRSEMNVSTLELGDSALYLCASSRRLLTDTQYFGPGTRLTVL.

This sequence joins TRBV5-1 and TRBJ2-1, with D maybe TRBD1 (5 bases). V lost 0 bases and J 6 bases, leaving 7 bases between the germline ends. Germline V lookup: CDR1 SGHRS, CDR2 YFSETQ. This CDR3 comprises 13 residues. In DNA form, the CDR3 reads TGCGCCAGCAGCTTGGTTCAGGGCAATGAGCAGTTCTTC. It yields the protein CASSLVQGNEQFF.

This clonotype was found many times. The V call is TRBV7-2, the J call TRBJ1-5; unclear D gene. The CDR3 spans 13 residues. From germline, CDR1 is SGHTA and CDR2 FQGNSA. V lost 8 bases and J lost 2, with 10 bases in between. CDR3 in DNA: TGTGCCAGCGGGGTACGAGGCAATCAGCCCCAGCATTTT. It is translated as CASGVRGNQPQHF.

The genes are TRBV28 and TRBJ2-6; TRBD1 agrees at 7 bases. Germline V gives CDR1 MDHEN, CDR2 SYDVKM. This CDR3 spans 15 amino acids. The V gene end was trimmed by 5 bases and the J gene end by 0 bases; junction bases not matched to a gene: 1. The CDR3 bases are TGTGCCAGCAGTGGGACAGTCTCTGGGGCCAACGTCCTGACTTTC. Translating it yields CASSGTVSGANVLTF.